This is a list of T cell receptor beta chains from one sample in a study of T cell responses to AZD1222 COVID-19 vaccine. Some clones are missing from TCRdb's copy, which holds only in-frame ones; the method was immunoSEQ multiplex PCR. The profile shows hundreds of thousands of clones, roughly 91% of them singletons. The specimen comprised peripheral blood, sampled on day 0 of MenACWY control vaccination. Receptor source: an adult in good health. Both conserved end residues are part of each CDR3. A D gene is named only where the DNA matches it firmly. Clone size, where shown, is once, few, many, or a class for clones that have expanded.

v_call: TRBV7-9
j_call: TRBJ1-4
clone_size: once
d_call: .
cdr3_nt: TGTGCCAGCAGCTTCGGGACATCGGGAGAAAAACTGTTTTTT
cdr3_aa: CASSFGTSGEKLFF

v_call: TRBV25-1
j_call: TRBJ1-6
clone_size: .
d_call: TRBD1
cdr3_nt: TGTGCCAGCAGTGCCCGACAGGGGGCTTTAAGACCCCTCCACTTT
cdr3_aa: CASSARQGALRPLHF

v_call: TRBV6-6
j_call: TRBJ2-5
clone_size: .
d_call: .
cdr3_nt: TGTGCCAGCAGTTCCCAAGGTACAGGAAAAGAGACCCAGTACTTC
cdr3_aa: CASSSQGTGKETQYF

v_call: TRBV27
j_call: TRBJ1-1
clone_size: .
d_call: .
cdr3_nt: TGTGCCAGCAGTTCAGTCAACACTGAAGCTTTCTTT
cdr3_aa: CASSSVNTEAFF

v_call: TRBV7-2
j_call: TRBJ2-1
clone_size: .
d_call: TRBD1
cdr3_nt: TGTGCCAGCAGCTTAGGGACAGGAACTAGGTCTGAGCAGTTCTTC
cdr3_aa: CASSLGTGTRSEQFF

v_call: TRBV18
j_call: TRBJ1-5
clone_size: .
d_call: .
cdr3_nt: TGTGCCAGCTCACCAGAGGTTAATCAGCCCCAGCATTTT
cdr3_aa: CASSPEVNQPQHF

v_call: TRBV6-6
j_call: TRBJ2-2
clone_size: once
d_call: TRBD2
cdr3_nt: TGTGCCAGCGGGCGGGGGAGCACCGGGGAGCTGTTTTTT
cdr3_aa: CASGRGSTGELFF

v_call: TRBV5-1
j_call: TRBJ2-2
clone_size: .
d_call: .
cdr3_nt: TGCGCCAGCAGCTTGCCGGGGAGCCACACCGGGGAGCTGTTTTTT
cdr3_aa: CASSLPGSHTGELFF

v_call: TRBV19
j_call: TRBJ1-4
clone_size: .
d_call: .
cdr3_nt: TGTGCCAGTAGTAAACAGGGATGGACTAATGAAAAACTGTTTTTT
cdr3_aa: CASSKQGWTNEKLFF

v_call: TRBV19
j_call: TRBJ1-2
clone_size: .
d_call: .
cdr3_nt: TGTGCCAGTAGTATGGCTCCCCCTTATAAAGGGGATGGCTACACCTTC
cdr3_aa: CASSMAPPYKGDGYTF

v_call: TRBV7-9
j_call: TRBJ1-1
clone_size: .
d_call: TRBD1
cdr3_nt: TGTGCCAGCAGCTTAGCTACAGGGGTCGGTGAAGCTTTCTTT
cdr3_aa: CASSLATGVGEAFF

v_call: TRBV28
j_call: TRBJ1-3
clone_size: once
d_call: TRBD1
cdr3_nt: TGTGCCAGCAGCTTACCGGGACAGGGTTCCGGAAACACCATATATTTT
cdr3_aa: CASSLPGQGSGNTIYF

v_call: TRBV28
j_call: TRBJ1-2
clone_size: .
d_call: .
cdr3_nt: TGTGCCAGCAGTTTAATGGAGGGCTACACCTTC
cdr3_aa: CASSLMEGYTF

v_call: TRBV28
j_call: TRBJ1-1
clone_size: .
d_call: .
cdr3_nt: TGTGCCAGCAGTACGGGGTTGCCTGATACTGAAGCTTTCTTT
cdr3_aa: CASSTGLPDTEAFF

v_call: TRBV9
j_call: TRBJ1-3
clone_size: .
d_call: .
cdr3_nt: TGTGCCAGCAGCCCAGGAGGGGTGAGGGGAAACACCATATATTTT
cdr3_aa: CASSPGGVRGNTIYF

v_call: TRBV6-2/TRBV6-3
j_call: TRBJ2-5
clone_size: .
d_call: .
cdr3_nt: TGTGCCAGCAGCCCCATGGAAGAGACCCAGTACTTC
cdr3_aa: CASSPMEETQYF

v_call: TRBV12-3/TRBV12-4
j_call: TRBJ1-2
clone_size: .
d_call: .
cdr3_nt: TGTGCCAGCAGTTTTCCCGGGAACGGCTACACCTTC
cdr3_aa: CASSFPGNGYTF

v_call: TRBV18
j_call: TRBJ2-1
clone_size: .
d_call: .
cdr3_nt: TGTGCCAGCTCACCGCTGCGGGCCCAAACCACCTACAATGAGCAGTTCTTC
cdr3_aa: CASSPLRAQTTYNEQFF

v_call: TRBV5-1
j_call: TRBJ1-2
clone_size: .
d_call: TRBD1
cdr3_nt: TGCGCCAGCAGCTTGGACGGGTACAGGGGGGAAACCTTC
cdr3_aa: CASSLDGYRGETF

v_call: TRBV19
j_call: TRBJ1-3
clone_size: .
d_call: .
cdr3_nt: TGTGCCAGTAGTATAGATCCGGCCGGAACTGGAAACACCATATATTTT
cdr3_aa: CASSIDPAGTGNTIYF

v_call: TRBV7-2
j_call: TRBJ2-7
clone_size: .
d_call: .
cdr3_nt: TGTGCCAGCAGCTTAGCGCCAGGGATGGGCGTCGAGCAGTACTTC
cdr3_aa: CASSLAPGMGVEQYF

v_call: TRBV7-2
j_call: TRBJ1-6
clone_size: .
d_call: TRBD1
cdr3_nt: TGTGCCAGCAGCGCCCGGACAGGGCGTTATTCACCCCTCCACTTT
cdr3_aa: CASSARTGRYSPLHF

v_call: TRBV28
j_call: TRBJ1-3
clone_size: .
d_call: .
cdr3_nt: TGTGCCAGCAGTGAAGACAAGCAAACCTCTGGAAACACCATATATTTT
cdr3_aa: CASSEDKQTSGNTIYF

v_call: TRBV6-5
j_call: TRBJ1-1
clone_size: .
d_call: .
cdr3_nt: TGTGCCAGCCTCCGGAACACTGAAGCTTTCTTT
cdr3_aa: CASLRNTEAFF

v_call: TRBV7-8
j_call: TRBJ2-3
clone_size: .
d_call: .
cdr3_nt: TGTGCCAGCAGCTTTCCAGGGGTGGCCCGAGATACGCAGTATTTT
cdr3_aa: CASSFPGVARDTQYF

v_call: TRBV10-1
j_call: TRBJ1-2
clone_size: .
d_call: .
cdr3_nt: TGCGCCAGCAGTGCGCCCAGCACTAACTATGGCTACACCTTC
cdr3_aa: CASSAPSTNYGYTF

v_call: TRBV2
j_call: TRBJ1-1
clone_size: .
d_call: TRBD1
cdr3_nt: TGTGCCAGCCGCCGTACCGGGACAGGGAACACTGAAGCTTTCTTT
cdr3_aa: CASRRTGTGNTEAFF

v_call: TRBV18
j_call: TRBJ2-1
clone_size: .
d_call: .
cdr3_nt: TGTGCCAGCTCATCCCTAGGGGAAGGCGAGCAGTTCTTC
cdr3_aa: CASSSLGEGEQFF

v_call: TRBV18
j_call: TRBJ1-3
clone_size: .
d_call: .
cdr3_nt: TGTGCCAGCTCACCGCAGAGCAATATTGGAAACACCATATATTTT
cdr3_aa: CASSPQSNIGNTIYF

v_call: TRBV5-6
j_call: TRBJ2-7
clone_size: .
d_call: .
cdr3_nt: TGTGCCAGCAGGAGGTCCAGGGTAGGAGAGCAGTACTTC
cdr3_aa: CASRRSRVGEQYF

v_call: TRBV7-2
j_call: TRBJ1-1
clone_size: .
d_call: .
cdr3_nt: TGTGCCAGCAGTCGGTACACTGAAGCTTTCTTT
cdr3_aa: CASSRYTEAFF

v_call: TRBV15
j_call: TRBJ1-2
clone_size: .
d_call: .
cdr3_nt: TGTGCCACCAGCCAAGAGACGTGGAACTATGGCTACACCTTC
cdr3_aa: CATSQETWNYGYTF